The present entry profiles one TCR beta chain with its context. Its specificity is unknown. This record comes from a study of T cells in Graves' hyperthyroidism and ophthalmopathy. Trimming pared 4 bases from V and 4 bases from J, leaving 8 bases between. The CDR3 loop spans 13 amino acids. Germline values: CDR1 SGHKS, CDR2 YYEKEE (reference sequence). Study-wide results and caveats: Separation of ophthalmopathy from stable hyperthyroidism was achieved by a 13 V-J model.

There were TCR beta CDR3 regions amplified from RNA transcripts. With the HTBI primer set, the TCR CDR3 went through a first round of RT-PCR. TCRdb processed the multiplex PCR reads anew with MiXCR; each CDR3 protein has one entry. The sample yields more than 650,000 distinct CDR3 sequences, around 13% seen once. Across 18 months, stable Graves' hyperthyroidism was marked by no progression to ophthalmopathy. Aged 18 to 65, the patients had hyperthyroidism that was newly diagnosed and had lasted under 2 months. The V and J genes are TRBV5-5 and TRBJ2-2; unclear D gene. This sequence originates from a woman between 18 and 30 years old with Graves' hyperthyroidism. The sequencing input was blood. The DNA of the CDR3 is TGTGCCAGCAGCCTAAGGACCACCGGGGAGCTGTTTTTT. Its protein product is CASSLRTTGELFF.